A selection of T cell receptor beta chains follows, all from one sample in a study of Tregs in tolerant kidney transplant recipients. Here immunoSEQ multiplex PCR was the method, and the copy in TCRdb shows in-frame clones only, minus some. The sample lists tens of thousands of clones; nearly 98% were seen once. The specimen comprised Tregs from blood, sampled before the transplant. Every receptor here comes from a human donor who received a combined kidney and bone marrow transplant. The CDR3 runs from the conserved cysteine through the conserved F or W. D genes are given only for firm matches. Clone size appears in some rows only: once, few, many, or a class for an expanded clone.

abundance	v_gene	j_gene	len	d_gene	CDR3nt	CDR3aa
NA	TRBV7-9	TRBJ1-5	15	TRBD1	TGTGCCAGCGGACAGGGGCTTGAAGGCAATCAGCCCCAGCATTTT	CASGQGLEGNQPQHF
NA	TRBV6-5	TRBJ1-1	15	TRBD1	TGTGCCAGCAGTTACTCACAGGGGATGTGGGGTGAAGCTTTCTTT	CASSYSQGMWGEAFF
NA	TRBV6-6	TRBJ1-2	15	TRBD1	TGTGCCAGCAGTTTTGGACAGGCCCTTGGGCATGGCTACACCTTC	CASSFGQALGHGYTF
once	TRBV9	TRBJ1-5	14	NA	TGTGCCAGCAGCCCTCGTCGAGAGGGACAGCCCCAGCATTTT	CASSPRREGQPQHF
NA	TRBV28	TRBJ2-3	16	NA	TGTGCCAGCAGTTTACTGACCCCCAGGAGCACAGATACGCAGTATTTT	CASSLLTPRSTDTQYF
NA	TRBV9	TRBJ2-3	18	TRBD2	TGTGCCAGCAGCCACTCCCCGGGGGGTTCCAAAGTCACAGATACGCAGTATTTT	CASSHSPGGSKVTDTQYF
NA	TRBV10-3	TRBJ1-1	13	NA	TGTGCCATCAATGGACAGATGAACACTGAAGCTTTCTTT	CAINGQMNTEAFF
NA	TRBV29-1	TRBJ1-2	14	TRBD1	TGCAGCGTTGAAGATCGGGGACAGGGATATGGCTACACCTTC	CSVEDRGQGYGYTF
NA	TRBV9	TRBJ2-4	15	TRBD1	TGTGCCAGCAGCACCTCGACAGGGACCAAAAACATTCAGTACTTC	CASSTSTGTKNIQYF
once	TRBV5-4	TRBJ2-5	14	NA	TGTGCCAGCAGGACTCACTCTGGGCAAGAGACCCAGTACTTC	CASRTHSGQETQYF
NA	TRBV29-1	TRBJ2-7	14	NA	TGCAGCGTTGCGCGGGGACGCAATCACTACGAGCAGTACTTC	CSVARGRNHYEQYF
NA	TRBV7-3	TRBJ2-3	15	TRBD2	TGTGCCAGCAGCTCTAGCGGGGGGGGCACAGATACGCAGTATTTT	CASSSSGGGTDTQYF
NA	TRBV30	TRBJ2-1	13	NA	TGTGCCTGGCGAGGGAGCTCCTACAATGAGCAGTTCTTC	CAWRGSSYNEQFF
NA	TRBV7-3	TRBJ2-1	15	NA	TGTGCCAGCAGCTTAATGGGGGGAGTTTATGGTGAGCAGTTCTTC	CASSLMGGVYGEQFF
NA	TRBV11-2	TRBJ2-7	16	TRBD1	TGTGCCAGCAGCCCCCTATTGCGACAGGGGGCCTACGAGCAGTACTTC	CASSPLLRQGAYEQYF
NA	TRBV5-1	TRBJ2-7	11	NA	TGCGCCAGCAGCTCGTACTACGAGCAGTACTTC	CASSSYYEQYF
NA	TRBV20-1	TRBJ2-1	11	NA	TGCAGTGCTAGAGATCAGGTTGAGCAGTTCTTC	CSARDQVEQFF
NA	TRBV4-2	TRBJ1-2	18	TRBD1	TGTGCCAGCAGCCAATGGACAGGTAAGGGGGGTGAGGGCTATGGCTACACCTTC	CASSQWTGKGGEGYGYTF
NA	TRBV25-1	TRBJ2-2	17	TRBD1	TGTGCCAGCAGTACCTCCAGAGGACAGGGAAGGACCGGGGAGCTGTTTTTT	CASSTSRGQGRTGELFF
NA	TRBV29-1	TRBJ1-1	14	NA	TGCAGCGTCCCGGGCGGGGGGCCCAACACTGAAGCTTTCTTT	CSVPGGGPNTEAFF
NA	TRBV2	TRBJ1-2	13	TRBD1	TGTGCCAGCAGTGGACAGGGGTATAGTGGCTACACCTTC	CASSGQGYSGYTF
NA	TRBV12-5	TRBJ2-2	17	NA	TGTGCTAGTGGTTTGGACCTCCGGACAACGAACACCGGGGAGCTGTTTTTT	CASGLDLRTTNTGELFF
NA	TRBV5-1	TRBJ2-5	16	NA	TGCGCCAGCAGCATTGGTTCAGCGCGGTCCCAAGAGACCCAGTACTTC	CASSIGSARSQETQYF
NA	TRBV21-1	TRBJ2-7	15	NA	TGTGCCAGCAGCCTCGTAGGCGGGAGGGCTAACGAGCAGTACTTC	CASSLVGGRANEQYF
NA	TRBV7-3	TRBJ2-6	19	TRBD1	TGTGCCAGCAGCTTACGCCCGGGACAGGTTCTCTCTGGGGCCAACGTCCTGACTTTC	CASSLRPGQVLSGANVLTF
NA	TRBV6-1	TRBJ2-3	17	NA	TGTGCCAGCAGTGAAGGTCGTCTACCATCTGGCACAGATACGCAGTATTTT	CASSEGRLPSGTDTQYF
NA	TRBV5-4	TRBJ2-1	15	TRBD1	TGTGCCAGCAGCTTGGGACAGGGTTCCTACAATGAGCAGTTCTTC	CASSLGQGSYNEQFF
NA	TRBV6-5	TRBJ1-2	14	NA	TGTGCCAGCAGTTCTAGGCGGGCGGTCTATGGCTACACCTTC	CASSSRRAVYGYTF
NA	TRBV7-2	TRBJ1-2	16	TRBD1	TGTGCCAGCAGCCTCGGACAGGGGTTTTCTAACTATGGCTACACCTTC	CASSLGQGFSNYGYTF
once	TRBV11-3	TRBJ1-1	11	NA	TGTGCCAGCAGCGCCCAGACTGAAGCTTTCTTT	CASSAQTEAFF
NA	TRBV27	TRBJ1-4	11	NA	TGTGCCAGCAGTTGGGGGGGGAAACTGTTTTTT	CASSWGGKLFF
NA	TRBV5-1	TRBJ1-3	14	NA	TGCGCCAGCAGCTGGGGCAGTCCTGGAAACACCATATATTTT	CASSWGSPGNTIYF
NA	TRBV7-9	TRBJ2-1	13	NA	TGTGCCAGCAGCTTATCGCACTTCAATGAGCAGTTCTTC	CASSLSHFNEQFF
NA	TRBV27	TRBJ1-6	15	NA	TGTGCCAGCAGTTTTCAGGGTTCCTATAATTCACCCCTCCACTTT	CASSFQGSYNSPLHF
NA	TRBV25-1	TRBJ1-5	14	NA	TGTGCCAGCAGTATACCAGGTGACAATCAGCCCCAGCATTTT	CASSIPGDNQPQHF
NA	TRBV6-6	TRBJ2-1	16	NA	TGTGCCAGCAGTTACCGAGGGTTCCGATCCTACAATGAGCAGTTCTTC	CASSYRGFRSYNEQFF
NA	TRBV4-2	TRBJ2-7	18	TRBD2	TGTGCCAGCAGCCAAGAGAGGACTAGCGGGGACCTCTCCTACGAGCAGTACTTC	CASSQERTSGDLSYEQYF
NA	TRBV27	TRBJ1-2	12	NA	TGTGCCAGCAGGTACCCGGGGTCTGGCTACACCTTC	CASRYPGSGYTF
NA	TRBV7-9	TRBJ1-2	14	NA	TGTGCCAGCAGCTTAGGGGCTCTCAACTATGGCTACACCTTC	CASSLGALNYGYTF
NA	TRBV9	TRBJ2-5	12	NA	TGTGCCAGCAGCTCGTACCAAGAGACCCAGTACTTC	CASSSYQETQYF
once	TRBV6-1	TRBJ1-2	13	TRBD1	TGTGCCAGCAAAGGGACAGCTAACTATGGCTACACCTTC	CASKGTANYGYTF
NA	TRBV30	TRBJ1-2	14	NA	TGTGCCTGGGGGGGCCAGGGGCTCAACTATGGCTACACCTTC	CAWGGQGLNYGYTF
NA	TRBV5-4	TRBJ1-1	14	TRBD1	TGTGCCAGCAGCCACCCTACAGGGGACACTGAAGCTTTCTTT	CASSHPTGDTEAFF
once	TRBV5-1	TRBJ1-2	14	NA	TGCGCCAGCAGCCAGCCCGGGAGTTATTATGGCTACACCTTC	CASSQPGSYYGYTF
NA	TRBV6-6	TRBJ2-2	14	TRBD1	TGTGCCAGTTGGACAGGGGGAGGGGCCGGGGAGCTGTTTTTT	CASWTGGGAGELFF
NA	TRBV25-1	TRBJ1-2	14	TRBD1	TGTGCCAGCAGTGACCTAGGACAGGGAGGTGGCTACACCTTC	CASSDLGQGGGYTF
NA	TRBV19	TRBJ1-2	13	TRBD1	TGTGCCAGTAGTATACAGGGGGCTATTGGCTACACCTTC	CASSIQGAIGYTF
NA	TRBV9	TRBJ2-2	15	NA	TGTGCCAGCAGTTCGCGGCAGGGGGGAATCGAGGAGCTGTTTTTT	CASSSRQGGIEELFF
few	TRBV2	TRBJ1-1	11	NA	TGTGCCAGCGAGGAGAACACTGAAGCTTTCTTT	CASEENTEAFF
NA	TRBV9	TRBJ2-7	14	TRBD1	TGTGCCAGCAGCGATACCGGGACAGGCTACGAGCAGTACTTC	CASSDTGTGYEQYF
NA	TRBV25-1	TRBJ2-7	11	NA	TGTGCCAGCAGTGCGTACTACGAGCAGTACTTC	CASSAYYEQYF
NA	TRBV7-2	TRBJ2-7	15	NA	TGTGCCAGCAGCCCAGGCCGGACTCAGACCTACGAGCAGTACTTC	CASSPGRTQTYEQYF
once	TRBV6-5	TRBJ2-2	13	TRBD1	TGTGCCAGCAGCCACAGGGGAACCGGGGAGCTGTTTTTT	CASSHRGTGELFF
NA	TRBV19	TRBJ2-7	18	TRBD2	TGTGCCAGTAGTACCTCTCGGACTAGCGGGAGTGTCTCCTACGAGCAGTACTTC	CASSTSRTSGSVSYEQYF
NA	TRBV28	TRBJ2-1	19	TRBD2	TGTGCCAGCAGTTTAAAGTCCCCCTGGACTAGCGGGGTCTACAATGAGCAGTTCTTC	CASSLKSPWTSGVYNEQFF
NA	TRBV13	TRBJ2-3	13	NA	TGTGCCAGCAGCTACACCCCTAGAGATACGCAGTATTTT	CASSYTPRDTQYF
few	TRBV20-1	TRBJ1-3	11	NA	TGCAGTGTTCAGGATGTAGACACCATATATTTT	CSVQDVDTIYF